The source of this T cell receptor beta chain is a study of blood T cell repertoires in COVID-19. In the study overall: T cells, B-cell-depleted T cells, or PBMCs provided the cDNA or gDNA that served as material.

Here immunoSEQ multiplex PCR was the method, and the copy in TCRdb shows in-frame clones only, minus some. This table holds a few hundred thousand clones, 80% to 90% found once. V dropped 8 bases and J dropped 0 bases, with 14 bases sitting between them. CDR3 length: 16 amino acids. CDR1 and CDR2 from the germline V gene are LNHNV and YYDKDF (reference sequence). The source is a woman in her thirties or forties who had recovered from COVID-19. The V and J genes are TRBV15 and TRBJ1-6, with a possible D match to TRBD1 (5 bases). The specimen was peripheral blood. CDR3 amino acids: CATETGGSSYNSPLHF. The CDR3 DNA reads as TGTGCCACCGAGACGGGGGGAAGCTCCTATAATTCACCCCTCCACTTT.